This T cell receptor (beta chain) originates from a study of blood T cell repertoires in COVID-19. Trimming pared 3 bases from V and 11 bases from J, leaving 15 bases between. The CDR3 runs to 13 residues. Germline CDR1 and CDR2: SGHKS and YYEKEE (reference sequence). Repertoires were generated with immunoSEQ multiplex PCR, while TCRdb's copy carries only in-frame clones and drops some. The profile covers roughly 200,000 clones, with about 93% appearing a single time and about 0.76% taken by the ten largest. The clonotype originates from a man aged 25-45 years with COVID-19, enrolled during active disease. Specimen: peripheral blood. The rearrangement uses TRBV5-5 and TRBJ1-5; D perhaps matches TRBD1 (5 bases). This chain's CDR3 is CASSSQLRGAQHF. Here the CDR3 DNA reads TGTGCCAGCAGCTCCCAATTGCGGGGCGCCCAGCATTTT.